A selection of T cell receptor beta chains follows, all from one sample in a study of response to subunit inactivated influenza vaccine. TCRdb reanalysed the RT-PCR reads using MiXCR and keeps one entry per CDR3 protein. The repertoire holds more than 600,000 distinct CDR3 sequences, with roughly 20% as singletons. Here the sequenced sample was PBMCs from blood, taken roughly 5 days after vaccination. The receptors originated from a man aged 45-60 years who received an inactivated influenza vaccine. Both conserved end residues are part of each CDR3. The D gene is left open where the match is weak. Size is omitted from some rows. Given values are once, few, many or a class for expanded clones.

>NA|NA|TRBV5-1|TRBJ2-3
CASRSHPSSVTDTQYF
TGCGCCAGCAGATCGCACCCCAGTAGCGTAACAGATACGCAGTATTTT
>few|NA|TRBV28|TRBJ2-7
CASSFGSLGPNAWEQYF
TGTGCCAGCAGTTTCGGCAGCCTCGGCCCAAATGCATGGGAGCAGTACTTC
>NA|NA|TRBV6-2/TRBV6-3|TRBJ2-3
CASSYSIGETRTYF
TGTGCCAGCAGTTACTCGATTGGCGAAACCAGAACGTATTTT
>NA|TRBD2|TRBV11-1|TRBJ2-5
CASSLFGTSGKETQYF
TGTGCCAGCAGCTTATTTGGGACTAGCGGAAAAGAGACCCAGTACTTC
>once|TRBD2|TRBV19|TRBJ2-1
CASSRSSGSYNEQFF
TGTGCCAGTAGCCGATCTAGCGGGAGTTACAATGAGCAGTTCTTC
>few|NA|TRBV11-2|TRBJ2-1
CASSPRTDEQFF
TGTGCCAGCAGCCCCAGGACGGATGAGCAGTTCTTC
>NA|NA|TRBV6-2/TRBV6-3|TRBJ2-7
CASSYQGGGIGGKRGKLYEQYF
TGTGCCAGCAGTTACCAGGGCGGGGGTATAGGGGGCAAGCGGGGGAAACTCTACGAGCAGTACTTC
>few|NA|TRBV7-2|TRBJ2-3
CASSLALGRPADTQYF
TGTGCCAGCAGCTTAGCGCTAGGCAGGCCGGCAGATACGCAGTATTTT
>NA|TRBD2|TRBV10-3|TRBJ2-3
CAITPSGQLGTQYF
TGTGCCATCACCCCTAGCGGGCAACTGGGTACGCAGTATTTT
>NA|NA|TRBV6-2/TRBV6-3|TRBJ2-2
CASSIRRQAISTNTGELFF
TGTGCCAGCTCCATAAGAAGACAGGCAATATCGACGAACACCGGGGAGCTGTTTTTT
>NA|NA|TRBV7-2|TRBJ1-5
CASSRDQGNNQPQHF
TGTGCCAGCAGCCGAGACCAGGGGAACAATCAGCCCCAGCATTTT
>NA|TRBD2|TRBV15|TRBJ2-1
CATSRHGTSPYNEQFF
TGTGCCACCAGCAGGCACGGGACTAGCCCCTACAATGAGCAGTTCTTC
>NA|TRBD2|TRBV20-1|TRBJ2-5
CSAGTSGRQGRQETQYF
TGCAGTGCTGGGACTAGCGGGAGGCAAGGGCGCCAAGAGACCCAGTACTTC
>NA|TRBD1|TRBV19|TRBJ2-7
CATSLGQGHYEQYF
TGTGCCACCTCCTTGGGACAGGGGCACTACGAGCAGTACTTC